One TCR beta chain is described in this entry. The ends lost 5 bases at V and 1 base at J; junction bases unmatched: 7. In germline, CDR1 is SQVTM, CDR2 ANQGSEA. The length of the CDR3 is 15 residues. The entry originates in a study of blood T cell repertoires in COVID-19. Clones were read by immunoSEQ multiplex PCR, and TCRdb kept only the in-frame ones, dropping some. The sample has 200,000 to 300,000 clones, less than 90% seen once. This chain uses TRBV29-1 with TRBJ1-5; TRBD1 aligns across 8 bases. Sequencing input: peripheral blood. This clonotype was obtained from a man aged 55-75 years who had recovered from COVID-19. CDR3: CSVRDPGGSNQPQHF. The CDR3 nucleotides are TGCAGCGTTCGAGACCCAGGGGGCAGCAATCAGCCCCAGCATTTT.